This T cell receptor (beta chain) was recorded in a study of T-cell memory formation after mild COVID-19. In the study overall: Most TCR clusters belonged to a single donor. Whole-study findings and limits: For contracting clones, CD4+ ones sat mainly in CM and EM, CD8+ in EMRA.

This clonotype showed up just a few times. Its antigen remains unknown. V was trimmed by 4 bases and J by 13 bases, leaving 21 bases between them. The CDR3 is 14 residues long. Germline V gives CDR1 SGHVS, CDR2 FNYEAQ. TCRdb recomputed calls from the 5' RACE reads with MiXCR, one row per CDR3 protein. The sample holds 550,000 to 600,000 distinct CDR3 sequences; roughly 21% are singletons and the top ten take approximately 8.4%. The chain carries TRBV7-6 and TRBJ2-3; D gene uncertain. Sequencing used PBMCs or a T cell subset sorted from them (not recorded which). The TCR was taken from an adult woman who had mild COVID-19 (a few samples of this study predate the infection). Cell type and time point are not known. The CDR3 protein is CASSSSVGSPLKYF. In DNA, the CDR3 is TGTGCCAGCAGCTCCTCAGTCGGGTCCCCTCTGAAGTATTTT.